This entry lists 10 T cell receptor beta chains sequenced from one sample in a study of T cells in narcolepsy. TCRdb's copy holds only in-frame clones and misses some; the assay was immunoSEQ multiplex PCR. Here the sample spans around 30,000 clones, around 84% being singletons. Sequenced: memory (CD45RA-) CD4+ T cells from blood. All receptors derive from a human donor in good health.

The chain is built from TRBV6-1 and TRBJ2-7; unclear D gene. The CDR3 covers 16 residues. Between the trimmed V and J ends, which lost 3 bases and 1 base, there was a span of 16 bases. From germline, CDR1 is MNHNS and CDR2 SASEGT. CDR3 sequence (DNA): TGTGCCAGCAGTGAGCCTTCCGGGTCCGGGTCCTACGAGCAGTACTTC. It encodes CASSEPSGSGSYEQYF.

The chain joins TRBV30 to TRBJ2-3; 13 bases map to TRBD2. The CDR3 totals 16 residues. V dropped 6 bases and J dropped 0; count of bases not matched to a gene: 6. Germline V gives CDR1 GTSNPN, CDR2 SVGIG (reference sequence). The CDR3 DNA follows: TGTGCCTGTTCCTCGGGACTAGCGGGAAGCACAGATACGCAGTATTTT. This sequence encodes CACSSGLAGSTDTQYF.

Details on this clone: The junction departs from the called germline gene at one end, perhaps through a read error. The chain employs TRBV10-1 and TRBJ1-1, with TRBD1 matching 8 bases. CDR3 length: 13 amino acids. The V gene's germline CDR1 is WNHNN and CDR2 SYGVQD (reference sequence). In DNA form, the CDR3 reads TGCGCCAGCAGTGAGTCCGGGGACAGGCCCCTCCTCTTT. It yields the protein CASSESGDRPLLF.

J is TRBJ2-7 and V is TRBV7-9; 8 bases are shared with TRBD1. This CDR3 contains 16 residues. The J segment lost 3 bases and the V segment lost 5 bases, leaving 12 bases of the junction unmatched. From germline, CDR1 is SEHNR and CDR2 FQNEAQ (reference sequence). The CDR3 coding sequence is TGTGCCAGCAGCGACCCATTTCAGGGGGCAAACTACGAGCAGTACTTC. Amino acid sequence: CASSDPFQGANYEQYF. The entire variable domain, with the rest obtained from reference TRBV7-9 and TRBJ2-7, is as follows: DTGVSQNPRHKITKRGQNVTFRCDPISEHNRLYWYRQTLGQGPEFLTYFQNEAQLEKSRLLSDRFSAERPKGSFSTLEIQRTEQGDSAMYLCASSDPFQGANYEQYFGPGTRLTVT.

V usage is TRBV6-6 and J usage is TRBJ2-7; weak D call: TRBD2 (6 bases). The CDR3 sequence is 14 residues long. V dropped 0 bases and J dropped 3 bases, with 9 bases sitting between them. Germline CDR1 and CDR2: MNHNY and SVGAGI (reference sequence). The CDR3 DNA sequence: TGTGCCAGCAGTTACTCGACTAGTGACTACGAGCAGTACTTC. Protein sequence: CASSYSTSDYEQYF.

The CDR3 DNA follows: TGTGCCAGCAGTTACCAGGCCAAGCAGTACTTC. Translation gives CASSYQAKQYF. V gene TRBV6-5 combines with J gene TRBJ2-7; D is uncertain. This CDR3 spans 11 amino acids. Trimming took 2 bases from V and 8 from J, leaving 7 bases between them. CDR1 and CDR2 from the germline V gene are MNHEY and SVGAGI.

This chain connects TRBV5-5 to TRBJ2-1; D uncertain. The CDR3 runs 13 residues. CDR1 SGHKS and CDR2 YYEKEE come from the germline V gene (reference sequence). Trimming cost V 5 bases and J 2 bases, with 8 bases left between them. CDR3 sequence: CASSTPTYNEQFF. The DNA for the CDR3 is TGTGCCAGCAGTACCCCGACCTACAATGAGCAGTTCTTC.

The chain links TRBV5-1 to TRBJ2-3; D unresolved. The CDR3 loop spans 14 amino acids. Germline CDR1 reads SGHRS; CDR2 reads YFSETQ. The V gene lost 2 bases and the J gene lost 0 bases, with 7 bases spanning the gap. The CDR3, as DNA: TGCGCCAGCAGCTTTGGGGAAAGCACAGATACGCAGTATTTT. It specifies CASSFGESTDTQYF.

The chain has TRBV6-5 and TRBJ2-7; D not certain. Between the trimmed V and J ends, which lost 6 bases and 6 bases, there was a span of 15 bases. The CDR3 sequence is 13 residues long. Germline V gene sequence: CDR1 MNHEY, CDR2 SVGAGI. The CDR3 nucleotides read TGTGCCAGCAGAGAGGACGGGCGCAGCGAGCAGTACTTC. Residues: CASREDGRSEQYF.

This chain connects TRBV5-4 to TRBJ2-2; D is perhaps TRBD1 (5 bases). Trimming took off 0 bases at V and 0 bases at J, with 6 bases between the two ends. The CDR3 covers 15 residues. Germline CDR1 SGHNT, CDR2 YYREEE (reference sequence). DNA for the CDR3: TGTGCCAGCAGCTTGGGCAGGGCGAACACCGGGGAGCTGTTTTTT. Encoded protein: CASSLGRANTGELFF.